The clone carrying this T cell receptor (beta chain) appeared once. Antigen specificity is unknown. The sample originates from a study of persistence of HIV-infected CD4 T cells. The study's findings and limits: Degenerate expanded CDR3beta sequences were enriched among CMV- and Gag-responding cells. The rare CMV-responding cells with HIV-1 proviruses were not separately TCR-sequenced.

Trimming removed 5 bases from V and 7 bases from J; junction bases left unmatched: 7. The V gene's germline CDR1 is SEHNR and CDR2 FQNEAQ (reference sequence). The length of the CDR3 is 13 residues. Nonspecific anti-CD3/anti-CD28 bead stimulation represents the broad CD4+ T cell repertoire. Sorting of responding CD4+ T cells relied on upregulated CD40 ligand together with CD69. The immunoSEQ assay was version 4, run in survey mode. Profiling relied on immunoSEQ multiplex PCR, and the TCRdb table lists in-frame clones only, not all of them. The sample has roughly 43,000 clones, approximately 90% seen once.

The chain is built from TRBV7-9 and TRBJ2-7, with 8 bases lining up with TRBD1. This material consisted of CD4+ T cells sorted from PBMCs after approximately 18-hour stimulation, taken from a patient who received antiretroviral therapy. The sequence derives from an adult man with HIV who was CMV-seropositive. CDR3 region: CASSTSDRDEQYF. CDR3 nucleotides: TGTGCCAGCAGCACTTCGGACAGGGATGAGCAGTACTTC.